These 21 T cell receptor beta chains share one sample of origin, sequenced in a study of T cell responses to AZD1222 COVID-19 vaccine. Here immunoSEQ multiplex PCR was the method, and the copy in TCRdb shows in-frame clones only, minus some. This sample has 60,000 to 75,000 clones, with about 80% found just once. The sample here was peripheral blood, taken 28 days after the second AZD1222 dose. These receptor sequences come from an adult who received the AZD1222 COVID-19 vaccine.

The V gene is TRBV6-9, the J gene TRBJ1-2; no reliable D call. This CDR3 is 15 amino acids long. Trimming stripped 2 bases from V and 7 bases from J, with 17 bases between. Looked up from germline, CDR1 is MNHGY and CDR2 is SVAAGI. The CDR3 bases are TGTGCCAGCAGTTATGAGGGTCCCTCGTCTGGTGGCTACACCTTC. This translates into CASSYEGPSSGGYTF.

This chain joins TRBV4-1 and TRBJ1-2; D gene unclear. Germline V gene sequence: CDR1 MGHRA, CDR2 YSYEKL. V lost 3 bases and J 6 bases, leaving 17 bases between the germline ends. This CDR3 is built from 15 residues. CDR3 coding DNA: TGCGCCAGCAGCCAGGAGGAGTTCCCCCTTGATGGCTACACCTTC. Its translation is CASSQEEFPLDGYTF.

The genes are TRBV6-6 and TRBJ1-4, with unresolved D. Germline-derived CDR1 and CDR2 are MNHNY and SVGAGI (reference sequence). The CDR3 totals 14 residues. Trimming shortened V by 5 bases and J by 8 bases, and 15 bases separated the two germline ends. This chain's CDR3 is CASSRIVTGEKLFF. The CDR3 nucleotides are TGTGCCAGCAGTCGGATCGTCACGGGAGAAAAACTGTTTTTT.

The sample holds one count of this clone. J is TRBJ1-2 and V is TRBV4-1; no definite D call. The CDR3 extends over 14 amino acids. Per the germline V gene, CDR1 is MGHRA and CDR2 is YSYEKL. Trimming took off 5 bases at V and 6 bases at J, with 16 bases between the two ends. CDR3 amino acids: CASSAEPGADGYTF. CDR3 coding DNA: TGCGCCAGCAGCGCAGAACCGGGCGCCGATGGCTACACCTTC.

This clone was found once. This chain joins TRBV20-1 and TRBJ1-2; weak D call: TRBD1 (6 bases). With 3 bases removed from V and 0 bases from J, the gap between germline ends came to 14 bases. The CDR3 runs 15 residues. CDR1 is DFQATT and CDR2 is SNEGSKA in the germline V gene (reference sequence). DNA for the CDR3: TGCAGTGCTAGTGATGTCGGACAGCCTAACTATGGCTACACCTTC. Encoded protein: CSASDVGQPNYGYTF.

This clone has a single count. The rearrangement links TRBV4-1 to TRBJ2-7, with TRBD2 matching over 9 bases. Looked up from germline, CDR1 is MGHRA and CDR2 is YSYEKL. The CDR3 contains 17 residues. With 4 bases clipped from V and 3 bases from J, the junction kept 13 bases outside the gene matches. CDR3 nucleotides: TGCGCCAGCAGCCGCTCAGACAGATTAGCGGGGGACTACGAGCAGTACTTC. It yields the protein CASSRSDRLAGDYEQYF.

The chain carries TRBV6-5 and TRBJ2-7, with D maybe TRBD2 (7 bases). In germline, CDR1 is MNHEY, CDR2 SVGAGI. V lost 5 bases and J 0 bases, leaving 14 bases between the germline ends. The CDR3 sequence is 15 residues long. The CDR3 region has the DNA TGTGCCAGCAGTCCGGGGGCGGGGGACTCCTACGAGCAGTACTTC. It translates to CASSPGAGDSYEQYF.

The rearrangement uses TRBV9 and TRBJ2-7; 7 bases map to TRBD2. Per germline, CDR1 SGDLS and CDR2 YYNGEE. The CDR3 loop spans 15 amino acids. V lost 3 bases and J lost 3; bases outside the gene matches: 9. The CDR3 spells CASSGSPGLNYEQYF. The DNA of the CDR3 is TGTGCCAGCAGCGGCTCCCCGGGACTAAACTACGAGCAGTACTTC.

The chain is built from TRBV10-3 and TRBJ2-5; TRBD2 aligns across 9 bases. Germline-derived CDR1 and CDR2 are ENHRY and SYGVKD. V was clipped by 10 bases and J by 4 bases; unmatched bases: 13. CDR3 length equals 15 residues. The CDR3 sequence: CATAGGAPEGETQYF. As DNA, the CDR3 is TGTGCCACCGCGGGGGGGGCCCCTGAGGGAGAGACCCAGTACTTC.

The chain links TRBV12-5 to TRBJ2-5; D is unresolved. Germline V gene lookup returns CDR1 LGHNT and CDR2 FRNRAP. The V end was cut by 6 bases, the J end by 5 bases, with 10 bases between. There are 12 residues in the CDR3. CDR3 nucleotides: TGTGCTAGTGGGCTTTTCCCCGAGACCCAGTACTTC. This gives the protein CASGLFPETQYF. Full variable domain (missing parts from reference TRBV12-5 and TRBJ2-5): DARVTQTPRHKVTEMGQEVTMRCQPILGHNTVFWYRQTMMQGLELLAYFRNRAPLDDSGMPKDRFSAEMPDATLATLKIQPSEPRDSAVYFCASGLFPETQYFGPGTRLLVL.

The CDR3 loop is CASSFLPGQDNSPLHF. The CDR3 DNA reads TGCGCCAGCAGCTTCCTACCGGGACAGGATAATTCACCCCTCCACTTT. The chain employs TRBV5-1 and TRBJ1-6, with TRBD1 matching over 8 bases. Germline V gives CDR1 SGHRS, CDR2 YFSETQ. The CDR3 consists of 16 residues. V shed 2 bases, J shed 5 bases, and the junction held 6 bases outside the gene matches.

There are a few counts of this clone. The V and J genes are TRBV5-5 and TRBJ1-3; no clear D. The germline gives CDR1 SGHKS, CDR2 YYEKEE (reference sequence). This CDR3 has 15 amino acids. The V gene lost 4 bases and the J gene lost 7 bases, with 18 bases spanning the gap. The CDR3 sequence is CASSVDGVAGNTIYF. Here the CDR3 DNA reads TGTGCCAGCAGCGTGGACGGCGTCGCGGGGAACACCATATATTTT. Full variable domain (remainder filled in from reference TRBV5-5 and TRBJ1-3): DAGVTQSPTHLIKTRGQQVTLRCSPISGHKSVSWYQQVLGQGPQFIFQYYEKEERGRGNFPDRFSARQFPNYSSELNVNALLLGDSALYLCASSVDGVAGNTIYFGEGSWLTVV.

The chain joins TRBV6-5 to TRBJ1-5; possibly TRBD1 for D (6 bases). The germline V and J ends were trimmed by 6 bases and 4 bases, with 13 bases remaining between them. This CDR3 comprises 14 residues. CDR1 and CDR2 from the germline V gene are MNHEY and SVGAGI. CDR3 in amino acids: CASRPTGLNQPQHF. CDR3 DNA sequence: TGTGCCAGCAGACCGACAGGACTAAATCAGCCCCAGCATTTT.

This clone came up once. CDR3 coding DNA: TGTGCCAGCTCATTTACAGCCTACGAGCAGTACTTC. Protein product: CASSFTAYEQYF. The chain combines TRBV18 with TRBJ2-7; D remains unclear. With 5 bases removed from V and 2 bases from J, the gap between germline ends came to 7 bases. From germline, CDR1 is KGHSH and CDR2 LQKENI. The CDR3 sequence is 12 residues long.

The gene calls are TRBV4-3 and TRBJ1-2, with a weak D call TRBD1 (5 bases). CDR3 length: 15 residues. Per the germline V gene, CDR1 is LGHNA and CDR2 is YSLEER. Trimming shortened V by 1 base and J by 4 bases, and 13 bases separated the two germline ends. The CDR3 region is CASSQVRDEIYGYTF. As DNA, the CDR3 is TGCGCCAGCAGCCAAGTCCGGGACGAAATCTATGGCTACACCTTC.

The CDR3 coding sequence is TGCAGCGTTGGAACCGGGACAGGGGAGGGTGGCTACACCTTC. Protein product: CSVGTGTGEGGYTF. The chain recombines TRBV29-1 with TRBJ1-2; 10 nucleotides agree with TRBD1. CDR1 and CDR2 (germline): SQVTM, ANQGSEA. Trimming cost V 4 bases and J 7 bases; bases outside gene matches: 9. The CDR3 runs to 14 residues. Together with reference TRBV29-1 and TRBJ1-2, the CDR3 gives the full variable domain: SAVISQKPSRDICQRGTSLTIQCQVDSQVTMMFWYRQQPGQSLTLIATANQGSEATYESGFVIDKFPISRPNLTFSTLTVSNMSPEDSSIYLCSVGTGTGEGGYTFGSGTRLTVV.

V is TRBV3-1 (or the pseudogene TRBV3-2) and J is TRBJ2-3, with no clear D. This CDR3 has 12 residues. V gave up 3 bases and J gave up 10 bases, with 11 bases separating them. Germline-derived CDR1 and CDR2 are LGHDT and YNNKEL (reference sequence). As DNA, the CDR3 is TGTGCCAGCAGCCAGACCGCCCAAGCGCAGTATTTT. This translates into CASSQTAQAQYF.

The chain joins TRBV28 to TRBJ1-5; a weak D match, TRBD1 (5 bases). V was pared by 6 bases and J by 11 bases, with 14 bases between. Germline CDR1 is MDHEN and CDR2 is SYDVKM. There are 12 residues in the CDR3. CDR3 sequence reads: CASRPGRRTQHF. CDR3 nucleotide sequence: TGTGCCAGCAGACCGGGACGCAGGACCCAGCATTTT.

J is TRBJ1-4 and V is TRBV28, with D perhaps TRBD1 (5 bases). This CDR3 is 13 amino acids long. With 5 bases removed from V and 5 bases from J, the gap between germline ends came to 9 bases. CDR1 is MDHEN, CDR2 SYDVKM, per germline. The CDR3 sequence: CASSDSLNEKLFF. In DNA, the CDR3 is TGTGCCAGCAGTGACAGCCTAAATGAAAAACTGTTTTTT.

The chain combines TRBV19 with TRBJ1-1; no clear D. Germline CDR1 reads LNHDA; CDR2 reads SQIVND (reference sequence). This CDR3 spans 17 amino acids. The V gene lost 6 bases and the J gene lost 1 base, with 21 bases spanning the gap. Written as DNA, the CDR3 is TGTGCCAGTAGAAACGTACGTGGATCCGACGGGAACACTGAAGCTTTCTTT. Protein sequence: CASRNVRGSDGNTEAFF.

The J gene is TRBJ2-6, the V gene TRBV11-2; D possibly uses TRBD1 or TRBD2 (5 bases each). V was cut by 5 bases and J by 0 bases, with 17 bases left in between. Germline loops: CDR1 SGHAT, CDR2 FQNNGV. This CDR3 contains 18 residues. The CDR3 is CASSARDPADSGANVLTF. DNA for the CDR3: TGTGCCAGCAGCGCCCGGGACCCCGCGGACTCTGGGGCCAACGTCCTGACTTTC.